These T cell receptor beta chains were read from a single sample in a study of blood T cells in healthy people across ages. TCRdb redid the calling of the 5' RACE reads with MiXCR, one entry per CDR3 protein. The table shows over 1.5 million distinct CDR3 sequences, with about 50% occurring only once. The sequenced sample was blood. Receptor source: a woman aged 40 to 55 in good health. Both conserved end residues are part of each CDR3. Fields, in order: clone size, D gene, V gene, J gene, CDR3 DNA, CDR3 protein. D genes are given only for firm matches. Not all rows give a size; the values are once, few, many and, for expanded clones, a class.

.	.	TRBV28	TRBJ1-5	TGTGCCAGCAACCTGAGGACCGGACGGGTCAATCAGCCCCAGCATTTT	CASNLRTGRVNQPQHF
few	.	TRBV5-1	TRBJ2-3	TGCGCCAGCAGCGTGCTGGGACCCACAGATACGCAGTATTTT	CASSVLGPTDTQYF
.	TRBD2	TRBV27	TRBJ2-1	TGTGCCAGCAGGATAGCGGGGGGCAGCGGGTACAATGAGCAGTTCTTC	CASRIAGGSGYNEQFF
few	TRBD2	TRBV4-3	TRBJ2-5	TGCGCCAGCAGCCAACTACCGGGACTACAAGAGACCCAGTACTTC	CASSQLPGLQETQYF
.	.	TRBV12-3/TRBV12-4	TRBJ2-3	TGTGCCAGCAGAAGGCCAAGCGCAGATACGGAGTATTTT	CASRRPSADTEYF
.	.	TRBV6-5	TRBJ2-5	TGTGCCAGCAATTCCCGGGCCGGATCAGGGGAGACCCAGTACTTC	CASNSRAGSGETQYF
.	.	TRBV7-8	TRBJ2-3	TGTGCCAGCAGCTTAGGGGGGACCGGGCGGAGGAGCACAGATACGCAGTATTTT	CASSLGGTGRRSTDTQYF
.	.	TRBV20-1	TRBJ2-1	TGCAGTGCTAGCTATAGCGAGGTTGAGCAGTTCTTC	CSASYSEVEQFF
few	.	TRBV7-8	TRBJ1-5	TGTGCCAGCAGCTTAGCCGGGGCTATAGGAGGGCCCCAGCATTTT	CASSLAGAIGGPQHF
few	TRBD1	TRBV7-8	TRBJ2-7	TGTGCCAGCAGCTTAGGAACGGGACAGGGTAGCAATGAGCAGTACTTC	CASSLGTGQGSNEQYF
.	.	TRBV14	TRBJ1-2	TGTGCCAGCAGCCCCTTGCGTCAGCTCCTTAACTATGGCTACACCTTC	CASSPLRQLLNYGYTF
few	TRBD1	TRBV6-1	TRBJ2-7	TGTGCCAGCAGTGGAACGGGACAGGGAGGTTCGTACTACGAGCAGTACTTC	CASSGTGQGGSYYEQYF
.	TRBD1	TRBV27	TRBJ2-7	TGTGCCAGCAGTGCCTCAGGGGGTCACGAGCAGTACTTC	CASSASGGHEQYF
.	TRBD1	TRBV15	TRBJ2-7	TGTGCCACCAGCACCCAGGGGACAGCCAATGGATACGAGCAGTACTTC	CATSTQGTANGYEQYF
few	.	TRBV6-2/TRBV6-3	TRBJ2-7	TGTGCCAGCAGTGGGGACGTCTACGAGCAGTACTTC	CASSGDVYEQYF
.	.	TRBV3-1	TRBJ2-1	TGTGCCAGCAGCCAAGACTGGCGTGAGCAGTTCTTC	CASSQDWREQFF
.	.	TRBV20-1	TRBJ2-5	TGCAGTGCTAGTGGAGACTACCAAGAGACCCAGTACTTC	CSASGDYQETQYF
.	.	TRBV25-1	TRBJ1-1	TGTGCCAGCAGTGCCAACACGGTACGGTTTATTGAAGCTTTCTTT	CASSANTVRFIEAFF
.	TRBD2	TRBV28	TRBJ2-1	TGTGCCAGCAGCCTCACCGGGACTAGCCGGAACAATGAGCAGTTCTTC	CASSLTGTSRNNEQFF
.	TRBD1	TRBV5-1	TRBJ2-7	TGCGCCAGCAGCTTGGGACCCAAGGGGGCCGCTTCCTACGAGCAGTACTTC	CASSLGPKGAASYEQYF
few	TRBD2	TRBV5-1	TRBJ2-1	TGCGCCAGCAGCCCGGGGACTAGCGGGAACCTCTACAATGAGCAGTTCTTC	CASSPGTSGNLYNEQFF
.	TRBD1	TRBV6-6	TRBJ1-2	TGTGCCAGCAGTTCTACCCAGGGGGCAGGCTATGGCTACACCTTC	CASSSTQGAGYGYTF
.	.	TRBV12-3/TRBV12-4	TRBJ2-1	TGTGCCAGCAGTTCTGGGTGGATAGGGAACGGGGTCTCCTACAATGAGCAGTTCTTC	CASSSGWIGNGVSYNEQFF
few	.	TRBV29-1	TRBJ1-2	TGCAGCGTTGTTGTACCCGTGGATGGCTACACCTTC	CSVVVPVDGYTF
.	TRBD2	TRBV6-6	TRBJ2-5	TGTGCCAGCAGTTACGGCGGGGGGGCGTTAGAGACCCAGTACTTC	CASSYGGGALETQYF
.	TRBD2	TRBV4-3	TRBJ2-5	TGCGCCAGCAGCCAAGATATTGATGCGGGGGGCCTCCAAGAGACCCAGTACTTC	CASSQDIDAGGLQETQYF
.	.	TRBV27	TRBJ2-3	TGTGCCAGCCACCACGGGACCACAGATATGCAGTATTTT	CASHHGTTDMQYF
.	TRBD1	TRBV10-2	TRBJ2-5	TGCGCCAGCAGTGAGGGACAGGGGTCAGGGGAGACCCAGTACTTC	CASSEGQGSGETQYF
.	TRBD2	TRBV12-3/TRBV12-4	TRBJ2-1	TGTGCCAGCAGTTTAGGGGGGGGATTGGAGTATGAGCAGTTCTTC	CASSLGGGLEYEQFF
.	.	TRBV7-2	TRBJ1-2	TGTGCCAGCAGCTTAGCGTCTCGGGGGGCGCTCGGTGGCTACACCTTC	CASSLASRGALGGYTF
few	.	TRBV12-3/TRBV12-4	TRBJ1-2	TGTGCCAGCAGTTTAGCGAAGGGTAGCTACACCTTC	CASSLAKGSYTF
.	TRBD1	TRBV4-3	TRBJ1-2	TGCGCCAGCAGCCCGGGGCGGGGACAGGGGTTGGTTGGCCACACCTTC	CASSPGRGQGLVGHTF
.	TRBD1	TRBV11-2	TRBJ1-1	TGTGCCAGCAGCCATGGACAGGGGATCGGGTATAGGCGCACTGAAGCTTTCTTT	CASSHGQGIGYRRTEAFF
.	.	TRBV7-2	TRBJ1-2	TGTGCCAGCAGCTCCGGGGGGGGCGACTATGGCTACACCTTC	CASSSGGGDYGYTF
few	.	TRBV15	TRBJ2-5	TGTGCCACCAGCACGGACATAACAGGGCTGGGGACCCAGTACTTC	CATSTDITGLGTQYF